This T cell receptor (beta chain) was observed in a study of cytomegalovirus exposure and HLA in healthy donors. Study outcomes and limitations: 87-base-pair reads could not separate some V segments, including TRBV6-2 and TRBV6-3. According to an earlier analysis, most TCR beta V segments yielded productive rearrangements about 87% or about 30% of the time.

On this clone: Its cognate antigen is unknown.

Healthy bone marrow donors made up the cohort. A multiplex PCR was run with 60 Vbeta primers and 13 Jbeta primers. Original methodology: As a later analysis found, there were 60 million to 90 million unique TCR beta chains, of which roughly 11 million were shared. Clones were read by immunoSEQ multiplex PCR, and TCRdb kept only the in-frame ones, dropping some. That table furnishes V, J and clone size, whereas the DNA furnished D and trimming. The sample records about 150,000 clones, around 78% being singletons. Germline loops: CDR1 SGHVS, CDR2 FNYEAQ. The CDR3 is 17 residues long. J gave up 0 bases and V 5 bases, and 9 bases lay outside the gene matches.

Sample: PBMCs. This sequence originates from a man in his forties in good health and CMV-seronegative. V gene TRBV7-6 combines with J gene TRBJ2-1; 8 nucleotides line up with TRBD2. This CDR3 is CASSTRITSGSYNEQFF. CDR3 nucleotides: TGTGCCAGCAGCACCCGTATTACTAGCGGCTCCTACAATGAGCAGTTCTTC.